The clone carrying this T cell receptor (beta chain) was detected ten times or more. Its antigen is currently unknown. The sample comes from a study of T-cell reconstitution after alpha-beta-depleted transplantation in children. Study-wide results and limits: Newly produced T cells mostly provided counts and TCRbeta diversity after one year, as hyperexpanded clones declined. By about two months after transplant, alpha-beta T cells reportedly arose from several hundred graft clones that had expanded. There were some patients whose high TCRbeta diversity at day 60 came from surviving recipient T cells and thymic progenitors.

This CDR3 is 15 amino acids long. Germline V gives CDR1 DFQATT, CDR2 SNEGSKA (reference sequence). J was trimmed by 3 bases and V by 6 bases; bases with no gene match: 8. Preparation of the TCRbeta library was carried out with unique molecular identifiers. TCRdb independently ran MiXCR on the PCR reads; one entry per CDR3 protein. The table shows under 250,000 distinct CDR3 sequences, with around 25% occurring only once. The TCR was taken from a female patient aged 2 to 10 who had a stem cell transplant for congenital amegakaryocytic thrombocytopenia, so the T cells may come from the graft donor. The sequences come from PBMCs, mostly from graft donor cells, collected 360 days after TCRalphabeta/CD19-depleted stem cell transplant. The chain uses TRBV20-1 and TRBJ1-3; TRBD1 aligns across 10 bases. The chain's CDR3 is CSAFGTGDFGNTIYF. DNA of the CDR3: TGCAGTGCATTTGGGACAGGGGATTTTGGAAACACCATATATTTT.